These T cell receptor beta chains were read from a single sample in a study of blood T cell repertoires in COVID-19. Some clones are missing from TCRdb's copy, which holds only in-frame ones; the method was immunoSEQ multiplex PCR. The profile shows nearly 70,000 clones, roughly 80% of them singletons. The source material was peripheral blood. These receptors were taken from a woman older than 75 with acute or convalescent COVID-19. CDR3s include the opening cysteine and the closing phenylalanine or tryptophan. D genes are given only for firm matches. Rows give clone size only sometimes, using once, few, many, or a class for an expanded clone.

j_gene	d_gene	v_gene	abundance	CDR3aa	CDR3nt
TRBJ1-2	NA	TRBV15	NA	CATSSFDRNYGYTF	TGTGCCACCAGCAGCTTTGACAGGAACTATGGCTACACCTTC
TRBJ2-7	NA	TRBV7-2	NA	CASGSPTRSPYEQYF	TGTGCCAGCGGCTCCCCCACTAGATCCCCCTACGAGCAGTACTTC
TRBJ2-2	TRBD2	TRBV29-1	NA	CSVEDPPSGVLANTGELFF	TGCAGCGTTGAAGACCCCCCTAGCGGGGTCCTCGCGAACACCGGGGAGCTGTTTTTT
TRBJ2-3	TRBD2	TRBV4-2	NA	CASSQVTSGGADTQYF	TGTGCCAGCAGCCAAGTAACGAGCGGGGGGGCAGATACGCAGTATTTT
TRBJ2-1	TRBD1	TRBV27	NA	CASSLRQGQQFF	TGTGCCAGCAGTTTGCGACAGGGCCAGCAGTTCTTC
TRBJ2-5	NA	TRBV5-1	NA	CASSLGSLSEETQYF	TGCGCCAGCAGCTTGGGGTCACTCTCCGAAGAGACCCAGTACTTC
TRBJ2-7	NA	TRBV5-8	NA	CASSLGQSYEQYF	TGTGCCAGCAGCTTGGGCCAGTCCTACGAGCAGTACTTC
TRBJ1-1	NA	TRBV30	once	CAWSKTGNTEAFF	TGTGCCTGGAGTAAGACAGGGAACACTGAAGCTTTCTTT
TRBJ1-4	TRBD1	TRBV19	once	CASSLGGTGSPENEKLFF	TGTGCCAGTTCGTTGGGCGGGACAGGGTCCCCAGAGAATGAAAAACTGTTTTTT
TRBJ1-2	NA	TRBV19	NA	CASSLTRAGYTF	TGTGCCAGTAGCCTCACTCGAGCTGGCTACACCTTC
TRBJ1-2	TRBD1	TRBV11-2	NA	CASSLRSGQDNLGYTF	TGTGCCAGCAGCTTAAGAAGCGGACAGGACAACTTAGGCTACACCTTC
TRBJ1-2	TRBD1	TRBV5-6	NA	CASSFDRDGYTF	TGTGCCAGCAGCTTTGACAGGGATGGCTACACCTTC
TRBJ1-1	TRBD1	TRBV5-1	NA	CASSSSGGGRTEAFF	TGCGCCAGCAGCTCTTCAGGGGGCGGTAGGACTGAAGCTTTCTTT
TRBJ1-1	NA	TRBV30	NA	CAWTLVGAGTSFF	NA
TRBJ1-6	NA	TRBV21-1	NA	CASSSRGGETYNSPLHF	TGTGCCAGCAGCTCTAGGGGAGGGGAGACCTATAATTCACCCCTCCACTTT
TRBJ2-5	NA	TRBV5-1	NA	CASSLGPLKTETQYF	TGCGCCAGCAGCTTGGGGCCTCTCAAAACGGAGACCCAGTACTTC
TRBJ2-2	TRBD1	TRBV2	few	CASSEVKGANTGELFF	TGTGCCAGCAGTGAAGTGAAGGGGGCAAACACCGGGGAGCTGTTTTTT
TRBJ2-3	NA	TRBV11-3	NA	CASSLTRSTDTQYF	TGTGCCAGCAGCTTAACTAGGAGCACAGATACGCAGTATTTT
TRBJ1-5	NA	TRBV30	NA	CAWSAIYSNQPQHF	TGTGCCTGGAGCGCCATCTATAGCAATCAGCCCCAGCATTTT
TRBJ1-4	NA	TRBV6-4	NA	CASSESWASEKLFF	TGTGCCAGCAGTGAAAGTTGGGCGAGTGAAAAACTGTTTTTT
TRBJ2-7	TRBD1	TRBV5-1	NA	CASSLVSGGQGPYEQYF	TGCGCCAGCAGCTTGGTCTCTGGGGGACAGGGGCCCTACGAGCAGTACTTC
TRBJ1-1	NA	TRBV19	NA	CASRHNPTANTEAFF	TGTGCCAGTAGACACAACCCGACTGCTAACACTGAAGCTTTCTTT
TRBJ1-5	NA	TRBV2	NA	CASTGGYQPQHF	TGTGCCAGCACCGGGGGATATCAGCCCCAGCATTTT
TRBJ2-3	TRBD2	TRBV19	NA	CASSIPAGGQSGTQYF	TGTGCCAGTAGTATCCCAGCGGGGGGGCAGTCAGGTACGCAGTATTTT
TRBJ2-5	TRBD2	TRBV11-2	NA	CASSLGGLAGAYGETQYF	TGTGCCAGCAGCTTAGGTGGACTAGCGGGGGCTTATGGGGAGACCCAGTACTTC